This T cell receptor (beta chain) was identified during a study of T cell changes during pregnancy in multiple sclerosis. The CDR3 consists of 13 residues. Germline CDR1 and CDR2: MNHEY and SMNVEV (reference sequence). The V and J ends lost 3 bases and 6 bases respectively, with 9 bases between them. Assay used: immunoSEQ multiplex PCR; TCRdb lists only in-frame clones, some missing. The sample includes tens of thousands of clones, 88% of them seen just once. The specimen was CD8+ T cells from peripheral blood mononuclear cells, collected in the third trimester of pregnancy. V gene TRBV27 combines with J gene TRBJ2-1, with D maybe TRBD2 (6 bases). This sequence originates from a female donor with multiple sclerosis, enrolled in a pregnancy study. The CDR3 protein is CASSLGLRNEQFF. CDR3 nucleotides: TGTGCCAGCAGTTTGGGACTCCGCAATGAGCAGTTCTTC.